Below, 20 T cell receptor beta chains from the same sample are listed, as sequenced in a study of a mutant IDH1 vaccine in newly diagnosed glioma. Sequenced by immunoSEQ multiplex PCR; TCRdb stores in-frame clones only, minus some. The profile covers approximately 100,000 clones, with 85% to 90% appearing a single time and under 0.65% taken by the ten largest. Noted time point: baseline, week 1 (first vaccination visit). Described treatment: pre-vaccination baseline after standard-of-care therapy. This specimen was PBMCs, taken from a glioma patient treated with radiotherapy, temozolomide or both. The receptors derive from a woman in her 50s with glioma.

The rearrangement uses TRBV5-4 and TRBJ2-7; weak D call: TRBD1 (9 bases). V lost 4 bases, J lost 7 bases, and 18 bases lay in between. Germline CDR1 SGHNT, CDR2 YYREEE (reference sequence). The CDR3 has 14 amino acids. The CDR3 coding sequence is TGTGCCAGCAGCGACGGGACAGGGACTAGTGAGCAGTACTTC. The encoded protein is CASSDGTGTSEQYF.

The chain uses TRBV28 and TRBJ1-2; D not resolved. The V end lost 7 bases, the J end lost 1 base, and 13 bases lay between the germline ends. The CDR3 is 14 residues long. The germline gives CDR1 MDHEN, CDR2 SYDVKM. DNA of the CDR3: TGTGCCAGCACCCTCAGGACGGTTAACTATGGCTACACCTTC. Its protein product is CASTLRTVNYGYTF.

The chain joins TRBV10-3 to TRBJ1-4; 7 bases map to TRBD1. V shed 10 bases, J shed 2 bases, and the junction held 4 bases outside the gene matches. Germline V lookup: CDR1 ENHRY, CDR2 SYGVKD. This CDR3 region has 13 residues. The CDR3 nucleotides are TGTGCCACGAGACAGGGCACTAATGAAAAACTGTTTTTT. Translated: CATRQGTNEKLFF.

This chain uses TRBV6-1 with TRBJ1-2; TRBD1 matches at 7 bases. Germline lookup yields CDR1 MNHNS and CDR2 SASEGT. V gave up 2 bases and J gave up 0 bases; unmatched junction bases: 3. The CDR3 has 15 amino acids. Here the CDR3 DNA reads TGTGCCAGCAGTGAAAGGACAGGTGCTAACTATGGCTACACCTTC. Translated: CASSERTGANYGYTF.

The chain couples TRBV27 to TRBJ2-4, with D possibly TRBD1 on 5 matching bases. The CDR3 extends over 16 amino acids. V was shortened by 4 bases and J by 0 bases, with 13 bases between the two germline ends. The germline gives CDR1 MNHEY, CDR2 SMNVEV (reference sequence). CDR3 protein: CASSSRQTLAKNIQYF. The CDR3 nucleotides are TGTGCCAGCAGTTCTAGACAGACTCTAGCCAAAAACATTCAGTACTTC.

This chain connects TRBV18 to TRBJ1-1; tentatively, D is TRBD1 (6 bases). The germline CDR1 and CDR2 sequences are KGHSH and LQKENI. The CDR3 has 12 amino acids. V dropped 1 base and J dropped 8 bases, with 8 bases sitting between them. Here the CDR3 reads CASSPQGQEAFF. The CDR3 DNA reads TGTGCCAGCTCACCACAGGGACAAGAAGCTTTCTTT.

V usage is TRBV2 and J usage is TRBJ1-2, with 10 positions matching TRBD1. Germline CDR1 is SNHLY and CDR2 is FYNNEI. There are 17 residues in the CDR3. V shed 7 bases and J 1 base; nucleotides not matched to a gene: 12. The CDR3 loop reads CASIGQGVTYDNYGYTF. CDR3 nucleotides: TGTGCCAGCATCGGACAGGGGGTAACCTACGATAACTATGGCTACACCTTC.

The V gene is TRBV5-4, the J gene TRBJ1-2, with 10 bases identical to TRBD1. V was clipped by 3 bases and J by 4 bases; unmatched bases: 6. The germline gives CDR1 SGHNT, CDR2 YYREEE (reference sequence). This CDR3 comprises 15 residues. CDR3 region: CASSSDRGLGYGYTF. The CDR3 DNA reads TGTGCCAGCAGCTCTGACAGGGGGCTAGGCTATGGCTACACCTTC.

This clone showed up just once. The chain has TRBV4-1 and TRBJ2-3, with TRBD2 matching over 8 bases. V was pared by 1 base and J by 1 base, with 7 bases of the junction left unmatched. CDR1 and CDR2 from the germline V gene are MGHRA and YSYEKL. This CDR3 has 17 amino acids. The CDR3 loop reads CASSQGATSGRTDTQYF. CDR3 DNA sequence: TGCGCCAGCAGCCAAGGGGCCACTAGCGGTCGCACAGATACGCAGTATTTT.

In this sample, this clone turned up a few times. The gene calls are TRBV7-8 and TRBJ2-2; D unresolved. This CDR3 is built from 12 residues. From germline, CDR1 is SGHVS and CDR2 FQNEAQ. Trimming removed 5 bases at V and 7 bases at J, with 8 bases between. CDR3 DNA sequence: TGTGCCAGCAGCCTCCTTAGCGGGGAGCTGTTTTTT. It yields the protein CASSLLSGELFF.

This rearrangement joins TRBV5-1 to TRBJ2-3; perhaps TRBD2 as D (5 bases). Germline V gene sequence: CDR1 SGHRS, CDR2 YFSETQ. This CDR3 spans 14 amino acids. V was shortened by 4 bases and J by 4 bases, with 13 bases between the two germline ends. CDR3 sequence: CASSEGPTADTQYF. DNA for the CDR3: TGCGCCAGCAGCGAGGGTCCTACAGCAGATACGCAGTATTTT.

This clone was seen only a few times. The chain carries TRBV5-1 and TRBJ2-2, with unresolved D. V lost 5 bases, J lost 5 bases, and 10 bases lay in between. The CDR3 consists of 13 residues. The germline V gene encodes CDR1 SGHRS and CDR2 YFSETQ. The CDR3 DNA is TGCGCCAGCAGGGCACTTTGGACCGGGGAGCTGTTTTTT. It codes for CASRALWTGELFF.

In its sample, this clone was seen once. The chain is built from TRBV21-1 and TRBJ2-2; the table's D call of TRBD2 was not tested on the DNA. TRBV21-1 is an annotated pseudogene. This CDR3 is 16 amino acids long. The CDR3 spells CASSKGTSGRTGALFF. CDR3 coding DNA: TGTGCCAGCAGCAAAGGGACTAGCGGGAGGACCGGGGCGCTGTTTTTT.

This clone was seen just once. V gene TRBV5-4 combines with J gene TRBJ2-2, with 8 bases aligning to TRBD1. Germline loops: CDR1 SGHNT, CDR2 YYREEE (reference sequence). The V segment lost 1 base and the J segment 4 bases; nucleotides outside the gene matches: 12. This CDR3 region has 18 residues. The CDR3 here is CASSLPGADRGGTGELFF. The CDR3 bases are TGTGCCAGCAGCTTGCCCGGGGCCGACAGGGGTGGCACCGGGGAGCTGTTTTTT.

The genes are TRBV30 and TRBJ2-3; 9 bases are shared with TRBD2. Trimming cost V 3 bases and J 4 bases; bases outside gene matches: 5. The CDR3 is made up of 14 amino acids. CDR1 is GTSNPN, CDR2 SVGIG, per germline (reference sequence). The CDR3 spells CAWRLAGAADTQYF. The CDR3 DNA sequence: TGTGCCTGGAGATTAGCGGGAGCGGCAGATACGCAGTATTTT.

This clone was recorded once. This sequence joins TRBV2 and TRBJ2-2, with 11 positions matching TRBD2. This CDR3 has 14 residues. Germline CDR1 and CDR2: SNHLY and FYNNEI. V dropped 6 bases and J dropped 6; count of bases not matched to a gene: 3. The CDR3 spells CASRVSGRAGELFF. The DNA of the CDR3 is TGTGCCAGCAGGGTTAGCGGGAGGGCCGGGGAGCTGTTTTTT.

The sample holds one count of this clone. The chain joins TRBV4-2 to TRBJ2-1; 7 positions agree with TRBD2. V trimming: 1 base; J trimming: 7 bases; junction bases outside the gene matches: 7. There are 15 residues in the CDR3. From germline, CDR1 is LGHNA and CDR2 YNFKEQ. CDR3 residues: CASSQVGGSRNEQFF. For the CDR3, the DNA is TGTGCCAGCAGCCAAGTCGGGGGGAGTAGGAATGAGCAGTTCTTC.

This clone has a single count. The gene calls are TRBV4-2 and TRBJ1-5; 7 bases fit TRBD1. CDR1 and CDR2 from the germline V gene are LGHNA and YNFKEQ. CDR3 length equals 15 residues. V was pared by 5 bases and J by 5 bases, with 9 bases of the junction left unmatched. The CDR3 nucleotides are TGTGCCAGCAGCTCATCGGGACAGAATTATCAGCCCCAGCATTTT. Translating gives CASSSSGQNYQPQHF.

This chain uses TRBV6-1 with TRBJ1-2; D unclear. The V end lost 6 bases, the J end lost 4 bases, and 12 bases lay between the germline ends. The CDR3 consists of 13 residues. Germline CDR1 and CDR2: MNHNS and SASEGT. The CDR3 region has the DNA TGTGCCAGCAGGGCGGCCCTAAGCTATGGCTACACCTTC. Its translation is CASRAALSYGYTF.

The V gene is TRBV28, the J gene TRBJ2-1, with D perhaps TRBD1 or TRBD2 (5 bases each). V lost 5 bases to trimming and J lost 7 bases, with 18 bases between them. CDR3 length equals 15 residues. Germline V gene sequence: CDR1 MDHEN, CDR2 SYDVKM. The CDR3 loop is CASSRHLGRWNEQFF. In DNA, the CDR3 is TGTGCCAGCAGTCGCCACCTGGGACGGTGGAATGAGCAGTTCTTC.